The 27 T cell receptor beta chains below come from one sample, sequenced in a study of tumor and adjacent non-tumor tissue in lung cancer listed by TCRdb under 2018. Bulk unsorted tissue served as the source for RNA extraction, and RNA quality was assessed using a NanoDrop ND-1000 and an Agilent 2100. Library preparation employed multiplex PCR. TCRdb records Illumina HiSeq 2500 as the sequencer. TCRbeta libraries were constructed through three rounds of nested PCR with primers (Table S4) according to protocols adapted from ARM-PCR. Using fastp at Q25 and MiXCR, TCRdb reprocessed the public reads and kept productive beta chains. Entries are consolidated by CDR3 protein sequence, retaining the most common genes and DNA. Within this sample are more than 95,000 distinct CDR3 sequences, with approximately 66% of them counted one time only. The top ten clones comprise around 13% of the sample. Sample: lung tumor tissue. All receptors derive from a man aged 30-40 years with non-small cell lung cancer.

Concerning this clonotype: Compared with germline, one end of the junction differs, possibly owing to a read error. The genes are TRBV5-5 and TRBJ2-5; 9 bases map to TRBD2. CDR3 length: 14 residues. Germline CDR1 and CDR2: SGHKS and YYEKEE (reference sequence). This CDR3 is CTSSFSGGQETQYF. In DNA form, the CDR3 reads TGTACCAGCAGTTTTAGCGGGGGACAAGAGACCCAGTACTTC.

The genes are TRBV24-1 and TRBJ1-4; perhaps TRBD1 as D (5 bases). Germline V gene data show CDR1 as KGHDR and CDR2 as SFDVKD. The ends were cut back, 5 bases at V and 7 bases at J, with 10 bases in the middle. This CDR3 has 13 residues. CDR3: CATSGGAGEKLFF. CDR3 DNA: TGTGCCACCAGTGGAGGGGCGGGTGAAAAACTGTTTTTT.

Turning to this clonotype: A read error may be the cause here, since a much bigger clone is one base away. In DNA, the CDR3 is TGTGCCAACAGTGAACCGTGGGCCAGTGAGCAGTTCTTC. Amino acid sequence: CANSEPWASEQFF. The chain joins TRBV6-1 to TRBJ2-1; D is unresolved. The CDR3 is 13 residues long. Germline V gives CDR1 MNHNS, CDR2 SASEGT.

This clonotype occurred a few times. This may be a read error: a much more frequent sequence differs by one nucleotide. The rearrangement links TRBV11-3 to TRBJ2-7; D is possibly TRBD1 or TRBD2 (5 bases each). Germline V CDR1 and CDR2: SGHNT, YENEEA. The length of the CDR3 is 13 residues. The CDR3 DNA sequence: TGTGCCAGCAGCTTGGGGGACCCCTACGAGCGGTACTTC. Amino acids: CASSLGDPYERYF.

With respect to this clonotype: A read error is likely, as this CDR3 ends without the conserved phenylalanine or tryptophan. The rearrangement uses TRBV20-1 and TRBJ1-1, with 8 bases lining up with TRBD1. Per germline, CDR1 DFQATT and CDR2 SNEGSKA (reference sequence). Trimming at V came to 2 bases and at J to 4 bases, leaving 6 bases not matched to a gene. This CDR3 contains 14 residues. CDR3 in amino acids: CSARHQGARTEAFS. CDR3 nucleotides: TGCAGTGCTAGACACCAGGGGGCGCGCACTGAAGCTTTCTCT.

Details on this clonotype: This likely comes from a read error, as the CDR3 has no conserved phenylalanine or tryptophan at its end. J is TRBJ1-2 and V is TRBV6-5; TRBD1 is a possible D gene (6 bases). V lost 9 bases and J lost 5, with 13 bases in between. Germline V CDR1 and CDR2: MNHEY, SVGAGI. This CDR3 spans 12 amino acids. The CDR3 coding sequence is TGTGCCAGTACCTCCAGGGGATATGGCTACACCATC. Translation: CASTSRGYGYTI.

The CDR3 protein is CASSNSPGGLYNEQFF. The CDR3 coding sequence is TGTGCCAGCAGCAATTCCCCAGGGGGCCTCTACAATGAGCAGTTCTTC. J is TRBJ2-1 and V is TRBV12-3 or TRBV12-4; TRBD1 matches 8 bases. This CDR3 has 16 residues. The V and J ends lost 6 bases and 3 bases, in that order; junction bases with no gene match: 10.

Worth noting for this clonotype: A read error may explain this, as a much larger clone is one base away. The chain employs TRBV6-1 and TRBJ1-1; D remains ambiguous. The CDR3 is 15 residues long. The germline V gene has CDR1 MNHNS and CDR2 SASEGT. V lost 5 bases to trimming and J lost 4 bases, with 17 bases between them. The CDR3 protein is CASSCTFMGGTEAFF. CDR3 DNA sequence: TGTGCCAGCAGTTGTACCTTTATGGGAGGCACTGAAGCTTTCTTT.

For this clonotype: Compared with germline, one end of the junction differs, possibly owing to a read error. The genes are TRBV4-2 and TRBJ2-5, with 12 nucleotides matching TRBD2. The CDR3 has 15 amino acids. Germline V CDR1 and CDR2: LGHNA, YNFKEQ. The CDR3 is CASTQGASGGETQYF. DNA of the CDR3: TGTGCCAGCACCCAAGGGGCTAGCGGGGGGGAGACCCAGTATTTC.

This clonotype turned up a few times. This is likely a read error, given that the CDR3 carries no conserved phenylalanine or tryptophan at its end. The chain has TRBV20-1 and TRBJ2-1, with D maybe TRBD2 (5 bases). V lost 3 bases and J 7 bases, leaving 16 bases between the germline ends. Per germline, CDR1 DFQATT and CDR2 SNEGSKA (reference sequence). This CDR3 comprises 14 residues. This CDR3 reads CSASVGREPNEQFI. In DNA form, the CDR3 reads TGCAGTGCTAGTGTAGGGAGAGAGCCGAATGAGCAGTTCATC.

This clonotype was observed many times. This chain joins TRBV11-2 and TRBJ2-2; D assignment may be TRBD1 or TRBD2 (7 bases each). The CDR3 has 17 amino acids. Germline CDR1 SGHAT, CDR2 FQNNGV. Trimming stripped 5 bases from V and 0 bases from J, with 16 bases between. The CDR3: CASSVGGGTANTGELFF. DNA for the CDR3: TGTGCCAGCAGCGTAGGGGGGGGGACAGCGAACACCGGGGAGCTGTTTTTT.

Note on this clonotype: No conserved phenylalanine or tryptophan ends this CDR3, so it is likely a read error. The chain has TRBV28 and TRBJ2-5; 11 bases map to TRBD2. After removal of 3 bases from V and 4 bases from J, the junction contained 7 bases not matched to a gene. CDR1 is MDHEN and CDR2 is SYDVKM in the germline V gene. This CDR3 contains 16 residues. The CDR3 loop is CASSLQLAGAGETQYL. DNA of the CDR3: TGTGCCAGCAGTTTGCAACTAGCGGGGGCCGGAGAGACCCAGTACCTC.

There are many counts of this clonotype. This chain links TRBV29-1 with TRBJ1-1; the D is unclear. This CDR3 region has 12 residues. CDR1 and CDR2 (germline): SQVTM, ANQGSEA. The V end lost 3 bases, the J end lost 6 bases, and 11 bases lay between the germline ends. CDR3 in DNA: TGCAGCGTTGAGCTGGCTGCACCTGAAGCTTTCTTT. Translation gives CSVELAAPEAFF.

This clonotype was detected only a few times. At one end, the junction sequence differs from germline, possibly due to a read error. The chain combines TRBV5-4 with TRBJ2-6; tentatively, D is TRBD1 (7 bases). CDR1 and CDR2 from the germline V gene are SGHNT and YYREEE (reference sequence). The CDR3 is 15 residues long. The CDR3 DNA reads as TGTGCCAGCAGCACGACAGGGACTGGGGCCGACGTCCTGACTTTC. Translating it yields CASSTTGTGADVLTF.

Remarks on this clonotype: With a much larger clone just one base away, this may be a read error. The chain uses TRBV6-5 and TRBJ2-7; possibly TRBD1 for D (5 bases). CDR1 MNHEY and CDR2 SVGAGI come from the germline V gene. Trimming left V 5 bases short and J 3 bases short, with 14 bases between. The CDR3 is made up of 14 amino acids. Here the CDR3 DNA reads TGTGCCAGCAGTAACGGACATGGTGGCTACGAGCAGTACTTC. This translates into CASSNGHGGYEQYF.

This clonotype appeared many times. The V gene is TRBV5-4, the J gene TRBJ1-4; 8 bases are a match to TRBD1. After removal of 3 bases from V and 5 bases from J, the junction contained 6 bases not matched to a gene. There are 15 residues in the CDR3. Looked up from germline, CDR1 is SGHNT and CDR2 is YYREEE (reference sequence). The CDR3 sequence: CASSSNRGVNEKLFF. CDR3 coding DNA: TGTGCCAGCAGCTCCAACAGGGGGGTGAATGAAAAACTGTTTTTT.

As for this clonotype: This may stem from a read error, because a much larger clone lies one nucleotide away. The rearrangement links TRBV6-6 to TRBJ1-6; a weak D match, TRBD1 (6 bases). The CDR3 totals 15 residues. Germline assignment: CDR1 MNHNY and CDR2 SVGAGI (reference sequence). V lost 7 bases and J 8 bases, leaving 18 bases between the germline ends. CDR3 bases: TGTGCCAGCATTTATGGAGGGGGTAGAGATTCACCCCTCCACTTT. Protein sequence: CASIYGGGRDSPLHF.

This clonotype occurred a few times. The junction departs from the called germline gene at one end, perhaps through a read error. The V call is TRBV20-1, the J call TRBJ2-7, with 8 bases fitting TRBD2. The CDR3 consists of 12 residues. CDR1 is DFQATT, CDR2 SNEGSKA, per germline (reference sequence). In nucleotides, the CDR3 is TGCAGTCCTAGAGAGCGGGAGTACGAGCACTACTTC. Protein sequence: CSPREREYEHYF.

This clonotype was detected ten times or more. The gene calls are TRBV6-5 and TRBJ1-1, with D maybe TRBD1 (5 bases). The germline V and J ends were trimmed by 9 bases and 7 bases, with 15 bases remaining between them. The CDR3 is 12 amino acids. From germline, CDR1 is MNHEY and CDR2 SVGAGI. The CDR3 sequence is CASSRGEGEAFF. The CDR3 DNA is TGTGCCAGTAGCCGGGGGGAAGGTGAAGCTTTCTTT.

In its sample, this clonotype was seen many times. The chain uses TRBV20-1 and TRBJ1-5, with D uncertain. Trimming stripped 1 base from V and 3 bases from J, with 7 bases between. Germline CDR1 reads DFQATT; CDR2 reads SNEGSKA (reference sequence). This CDR3 contains 13 residues. CDR3 amino acids: CSARGESNQPQHF. The CDR3 DNA is TGCAGTGCTAGAGGGGAGTCCAATCAGCCCCAGCATTTT.

With regard to this clonotype: One end of the junction is discordant with germline, which a read error may explain. V is TRBV10-3 and J is TRBJ2-7, with D possibly called TRBD1 or TRBD2 (6 bases each). Germline CDR1 ENHRY, CDR2 SYGVKD. CDR3 length: 15 residues. In DNA form, the CDR3 reads TGTGCCACCAGTGAGGTTAACGGGGGCCTTTACGAGCAATACTTC. As protein: CATSEVNGGLYEQYF.

V and J are TRBV5-6 and TRBJ1-6, with 7 bases that match TRBD1. V gave up 8 bases and J gave up 6 bases; unmatched junction bases: 11. CDR1 is SGHDT, CDR2 YYEEEE, per germline. The CDR3 runs 15 residues. DNA for the CDR3: TGTGCCAGTCGTTGGGACAGAAATTTTAATTCACCCCTCCACTTT. This translates into CASRWDRNFNSPLHF.

The chain joins TRBV20-1 to TRBJ2-1; D is unclear. The CDR3 covers 14 residues. Germline CDR1 reads DFQATT; CDR2 reads SNEGSKA (reference sequence). The V end lost 0 bases, the J end lost 7 bases, and 13 bases lay between the germline ends. This CDR3 reads CSARDLSSHNEQFF. The CDR3 DNA reads TGCAGTGCTAGAGATCTCAGCTCCCATAATGAGCAGTTCTTC.

This clonotype was observed at least ten times. The CDR3 spells CASSQEAGQGGDEQFF. The CDR3 region has the DNA TGCGCCAGCAGCCAAGAAGCGGGGCAGGGAGGCGATGAGCAGTTCTTC. The chain recombines TRBV4-3 with TRBJ2-1, with TRBD2 matching 7 bases. This CDR3 spans 16 amino acids. The V gene end was trimmed by 0 bases and the J gene end by 8 bases; junction bases not matched to a gene: 10. Germline CDR1 reads LGHNA; CDR2 reads YSLEER.

On this clonotype itself: One end of the junction does not line up with germline, which may come from a read error. The rearrangement joins TRBV11-1 to TRBJ2-7, with D hard to call. CDR3 length: 15 amino acids. Per germline, CDR1 SGHAT and CDR2 FQDESV (reference sequence). CDR3 amino acids: CAISLERVPAYEQYF. The CDR3 DNA reads TGTGCCATCAGCTTAGAGAGAGTTCCGGCCTATGAGCAGTACTTC.

The sample holds many counts of this clonotype. The chain carries TRBV6-1 and TRBJ2-6, with D maybe TRBD1 (5 bases). The CDR3 is 16 residues long. Trimming pared 6 bases from V and 1 base from J, leaving 13 bases between. The V gene's germline CDR1 is MNHNS and CDR2 SASEGT. CDR3 region: CASRIPTVSGANVLTF. CDR3 coding DNA: TGTGCCAGCAGGATCCCGACAGTTTCTGGGGCCAACGTCCTGACTTTC.

Comment on this clonotype: A much larger clonotype is one base distant, so this may be a read error. V gene TRBV5-6 combines with J gene TRBJ2-2; D is unresolved. There are 13 residues in the CDR3. CDR1 SGHDT and CDR2 YYEEEE come from the germline V gene. The V gene lost 2 bases and the J gene lost 7 bases, with 9 bases spanning the gap. DNA for the CDR3: TGTGCCAGCAGCTTAGGGATCATCGGGGAGCTGTTTTTT. It specifies CASSLGIIGELFF. Using reference TRBV5-6 and TRBJ2-2 for the parts outside the CDR3, the full variable domain is DAGVTQSPTHLIKTRGQQVTLRCSPKSGHDTVSWYQQALGQGPQFIFQYYEEEERQRGNFPDRFSGHQFPNYSSELNVNALLLGDSALYLCASSLGIIGELFFGEGSRLTVL.